The 12 T cell receptor beta chains below were found in one sample sequenced in a study of T-cell reconstitution after alpha-beta-depleted transplantation in children. TCRbeta library construction was performed incorporating unique molecular identifiers. TCRdb redid the calling of the PCR reads with MiXCR, one entry per CDR3 protein. The sample includes approximately 250,000 distinct CDR3 sequences, about 8.8% seen only once; the top ten take around 5.1%. The sequenced sample was PBMCs from the stem cell graft donor, obtained from the stem cell graft. These receptors were taken from a human donor who donated a stem cell graft to a child with SCID.

This clonotype was detected ten times or more. This rearrangement joins TRBV20-1 to TRBJ2-3, with D possibly TRBD2 on 6 matching bases. The CDR3 covers 14 residues. The germline CDR1 and CDR2 sequences are DFQATT and SNEGSKA (reference sequence). Trimming removed 8 bases at V and 0 bases at J, with 15 bases between. The CDR3 protein is CSTELSGSTDTQYF. CDR3 bases: TGCAGTACTGAATTGAGCGGGAGCACAGATACGCAGTATTTT.

Many counts were recorded for this clonotype. The rearrangement links TRBV7-9 to TRBJ1-2; D might be TRBD1 (6 bases). Trimming took off 3 bases at V and 7 bases at J, with 12 bases between the two ends. The CDR3 runs to 13 residues. Germline CDR1 and CDR2: SEHNR and FQNEAQ (reference sequence). CDR3 DNA sequence: TGTGCCAGCAGCTTCGGGGGCCTCCTTGGCTACACCTTC. It codes for CASSFGGLLGYTF.

This clonotype occurred a few times. CDR3 protein: CASSRGGTGFAYEQYF. CDR3 coding DNA: TGTGCCAGCAGCAGAGGCGGGACAGGGTTCGCCTACGAGCAGTACTTC. This chain links TRBV9 with TRBJ2-7, with TRBD1 matching 9 bases. V lost 4 bases and J lost 2; bases outside the gene matches: 10. Per germline, CDR1 SGDLS and CDR2 YYNGEE. The CDR3 totals 16 residues.

This clonotype has a count of ten or more. V gene TRBV18 combines with J gene TRBJ1-2, with unresolved D. V was trimmed by 2 bases and J by 3 bases, leaving 13 bases between them. Germline assignment: CDR1 KGHSH and CDR2 LQKENI. The CDR3 sequence is 15 residues long. The CDR3 spells CASSPDSPAYYGYTF. In DNA form, the CDR3 reads TGTGCCAGCTCACCAGACTCTCCAGCTTACTATGGCTACACCTTC. Variable domain in full (rest from reference TRBV18 and TRBJ1-2): NAGVMQNPRHLVRRRGQEARLRCSPMKGHSHVYWYRQLPEEGLKFMVYLQKENIIDESGMPKERFSAEFPKEGPSILRIQQVVRGDSAAYFCASSPDSPAYYGYTFGSGTRLTVV.

This clonotype was recorded at least ten times. This rearrangement joins TRBV5-1 to TRBJ1-6; a weak D match, TRBD1 (5 bases). V lost 0 bases and J lost 7, with 8 bases in between. This CDR3 region has 14 residues. Germline assignment: CDR1 SGHRS and CDR2 YFSETQ. The CDR3 DNA follows: TGCGCCAGCAGCTTGGGGGACCCAAATTCACCCCTCCACTTT. Translation gives CASSLGDPNSPLHF.

This clonotype was detected many times. The rearrangement links TRBV20-1 to TRBJ2-7, with a tentative D call TRBD1 (6 bases). The CDR3 spans 14 residues. With 4 bases removed from V and 3 bases from J, the gap between germline ends came to 16 bases. CDR1 DFQATT and CDR2 SNEGSKA come from the germline V gene (reference sequence). CDR3 region: CSAIHPGARYEQYF. In nucleotides, the CDR3 is TGCAGTGCTATTCACCCAGGGGCCCGCTACGAGCAGTACTTC.

This clonotype showed up many times. The gene calls are TRBV7-8 and TRBJ1-2, with D uncertain. The V end was cut by 1 base, the J end by 7 bases, with 16 bases between. The germline V gene has CDR1 SGHVS and CDR2 FQNEAQ. This CDR3 is built from 15 residues. The CDR3 DNA follows: TGTGCCAGCAGCTTAGAGGGCTGGGAGGGCGGTGGCTACACCTTC. Encoded protein: CASSLEGWEGGGYTF.

This clonotype was recorded many times. The chain recombines TRBV5-1 with TRBJ1-5, with D hard to call. Trimming took off 0 bases at V and 4 bases at J, with 11 bases between the two ends. Germline assignment: CDR1 SGHRS and CDR2 YFSETQ. This CDR3 has 15 residues. The CDR3 loop is CASSLEGMGNQPQHF. CDR3 in DNA: TGCGCCAGCAGCTTGGAGGGTATGGGAAATCAGCCCCAGCATTTT. The whole variable domain, remainder taken from reference TRBV5-1 and TRBJ1-5, is KAGVTQTPRYLIKTRGQQVTLSCSPISGHRSVSWYQQTPGQGLQFLFEYFSETQRNKGNFPGRFSGRQFSNSRSEMNVSTLELGDSALYLCASSLEGMGNQPQHFGDGTRLSIL.

At least ten counts were recorded for this clonotype. J is TRBJ2-1 and V is TRBV3-1; D might be TRBD2 (5 bases). This CDR3 has 16 amino acids. V was clipped by 0 bases and J by 0 bases, with 9 bases between them. The germline V gene encodes CDR1 LGHDT and CDR2 YNNKEL (reference sequence). The CDR3: CASSQDLGSSYNEQFF. The CDR3 DNA reads as TGTGCCAGCAGCCAAGATCTTGGGAGCTCCTACAATGAGCAGTTCTTC.

This clonotype was counted many times. The chain employs TRBV20-1 and TRBJ2-3; D unclear. The V gene's germline CDR1 is DFQATT and CDR2 SNEGSKA (reference sequence). V was trimmed by 2 bases and J by 4 bases, leaving 19 bases between them. The CDR3 is 16 amino acids. The CDR3 nucleotides read TGCAGTGCTAGAAGGTCTGGTTCCTCTCAAGCAGATACGCAGTATTTT. Translation: CSARRSGSSQADTQYF.

In its sample, this clonotype was seen many times. This rearrangement joins TRBV5-6 to TRBJ2-3; 7 bases map to TRBD1. The length of the CDR3 is 16 residues. Germline V CDR1 and CDR2: SGHDT, YYEEEE. V gave up 3 bases and J gave up 1 base; unmatched junction bases: 8. CDR3: CASSSAQGWGTDTQYF. CDR3 nucleotides: TGTGCCAGCAGCTCCGCACAGGGGTGGGGCACAGATACGCAGTATTTT.

The sample holds many counts of this clonotype. The J gene is TRBJ2-3, the V gene TRBV20-1; TRBD2 might be the D (5 bases). CDR1 and CDR2 from the germline V gene are DFQATT and SNEGSKA (reference sequence). This CDR3 is 11 amino acids long. Trimming stripped 4 bases from V and 6 bases from J, with 8 bases between. CDR3 region: CSANRGDTQYF. Written as DNA, the CDR3 is TGCAGTGCTAACCGCGGGGATACGCAGTATTTT.